These 28 T cell receptor beta chains were sequenced from one sample in a study of T cell responses to AZD1222 COVID-19 vaccine. TCRdb's copy holds only in-frame clones and misses some; the assay was immunoSEQ multiplex PCR. The top ten hold about 16% of the sample, which has under 25,000 clones, more than 70% seen once. The source material was peripheral blood, sampled 28 days after the second AZD1222 dose. The receptors shown here come from an adult who received the AZD1222 COVID-19 vaccine.

V is TRBV6-5 and J is TRBJ2-5; D is undetermined. Deletions cut 2 bases from V and 1 base from J, with 11 bases between. Germline CDR1 and CDR2: MNHEY and SVGAGI. This CDR3 has 15 residues. CDR3 sequence reads: CASSYLERAQETQYF. CDR3 bases: TGTGCCAGCAGTTACCTGGAAAGGGCCCAAGAGACCCAGTACTTC.

The CDR3 sequence is CASSLSAIQETQYF. In DNA, the CDR3 is TGCGCCAGCAGCTTGTCAGCGATTCAAGAGACCCAGTACTTC. This chain uses TRBV5-1 with TRBJ2-5; no reliable D call. V lost 1 base to trimming and J lost 2 bases, with 9 bases between them. CDR3 size: 14 residues. Germline values: CDR1 SGHRS, CDR2 YFSETQ.

The chain employs TRBV3-1 (or the pseudogene TRBV3-2) and TRBJ2-1; a possible D gene is TRBD2 (6 bases). This CDR3 has 14 residues. Trimming shortened V by 0 bases and J by 11 bases, and 14 bases separated the two germline ends. Germline values: CDR1 LGHDT, CDR2 YNNKEL (reference sequence). The CDR3 bases are TGTGCCAGCAGCCAAGATGTAGGTAGCGGAAAGCAGTTCTTC. It yields the protein CASSQDVGSGKQFF.

V and J are TRBV7-2 and TRBJ1-5; D gene ambiguous. The CDR3 sequence is 13 residues long. Deletions cut 1 base from V and 9 bases from J, with 10 bases between. CDR1 is SGHTA, CDR2 FQGNSA, per germline. CDR3 DNA: TGTGCCAGCAGCTTAGAGACGGCTTCGCCCCAGCATTTT. Translation gives CASSLETASPQHF.

The CDR3 sequence: CASRHDRARETQYF. CDR3 in DNA: TGTGCCAGCAGGCACGACAGGGCCAGGGAGACCCAGTACTTC. V and J are TRBV7-2 and TRBJ2-5; 7 bases are a match to TRBD1. V lost 6 bases and J lost 5; bases outside the gene matches: 9. CDR1 and CDR2 (germline): SGHTA, FQGNSA. CDR3 length: 14 residues.

The rearrangement joins TRBV4-1 to TRBJ1-4; D uncertain. CDR3 length: 14 amino acids. Germline CDR1 and CDR2: MGHRA and YSYEKL. V shed 1 base and J shed 8 bases, with 11 bases lying between them. The CDR3 DNA reads TGCGCCAGCAGCCAAGTCTGGCAGTCGGAAAAACTGTTTTTT. Its translation is CASSQVWQSEKLFF.

The chain combines TRBV3-1 (or the pseudogene TRBV3-2) with TRBJ2-1; tentative D call: TRBD2 (6 bases). Germline CDR1 and CDR2: LGHDT and YNNKEL (reference sequence). This CDR3 is 14 amino acids long. Trimming left V 4 bases short and J 2 bases short, with 9 bases between. The CDR3: CASSLGLTYNEQFF. The CDR3, as DNA: TGTGCCAGCAGCCTGGGACTTACCTACAATGAGCAGTTCTTC.

The rearrangement joins TRBV7-9 to TRBJ2-1; a weak D match, TRBD2 (6 bases). The V gene's germline CDR1 is SEHNR and CDR2 FQNEAQ (reference sequence). The CDR3 has 17 amino acids. Deletions cut 1 base from V and 0 bases from J, with 13 bases between. CDR3 bases: TGTGCCAGCAGCTTAGATCTAGCGAAAAGCTCCTACAATGAGCAGTTCTTC. Its protein is CASSLDLAKSSYNEQFF.

The chain recombines TRBV3-1 (or the pseudogene TRBV3-2) with TRBJ2-5, with TRBD2 matching 9 bases. The CDR3 runs to 15 residues. Germline CDR1 and CDR2: LGHDT and YNNKEL (reference sequence). J was trimmed by 0 bases and V by 2 bases; bases with no gene match: 1. In DNA, the CDR3 is TGTGCCAGCAGCCAATCTAGCGGGAACCAAGAGACCCAGTACTTC. It yields the protein CASSQSSGNQETQYF.

This chain uses TRBV3-1 (or the pseudogene TRBV3-2) with TRBJ2-1; no firm D call. V was pared by 4 bases and J by 7 bases, with 20 bases between. The CDR3 length is 16 residues. In germline, CDR1 is LGHDT, CDR2 YNNKEL (reference sequence). CDR3 loop: CASSPQAAIGVNEQFF. CDR3 nucleotide sequence: TGTGCCAGCAGCCCCCAGGCGGCTATCGGCGTTAATGAGCAGTTCTTC.

This chain uses TRBV5-1 with TRBJ2-2, with D possibly being TRBD2 (7 bases). The CDR3 has 17 residues. V was cut by 4 bases and J by 4 bases, with 20 bases left in between. CDR1 is SGHRS and CDR2 is YFSETQ in the germline V gene. CDR3 coding DNA: TGCGCCAGCAGCCCTGAGGCACAGGGCGGGGGCACCGGGGAGCTGTTTTTT. It encodes CASSPEAQGGGTGELFF.

This chain links TRBV7-2 with TRBJ1-6, with D possibly TRBD1 on 6 matching bases. Trimming left V 5 bases short and J 0 bases short, with 17 bases between. This CDR3 spans 18 amino acids. CDR1 is SGHTA and CDR2 is FQGNSA in the germline V gene. The CDR3 sequence is CASSPRGHETSYNSPLHF. The CDR3 DNA sequence: TGTGCCAGCAGCCCGAGGGGACATGAGACCTCCTATAATTCACCCCTCCACTTT.

This chain uses TRBV5-1 with TRBJ2-1; unclear D gene. Trimming took off 4 bases at V and 8 bases at J, with 13 bases between the two ends. Germline CDR1 SGHRS, CDR2 YFSETQ. The CDR3 sequence is 13 residues long. The CDR3 loop is CASSQSPSYEQFF. CDR3 nucleotide sequence: TGCGCCAGCAGCCAGTCCCCCTCCTATGAGCAGTTCTTC.

This clone turned up a few times. The V call is TRBV7-2, the J call TRBJ1-6; a weak D match, TRBD1 (6 bases). The germline V gene encodes CDR1 SGHTA and CDR2 FQGNSA. This CDR3 has 15 amino acids. V was clipped by 2 bases and J by 7 bases, with 12 bases between them. This CDR3 reads CASSLHQGQNSPLHF. DNA of the CDR3: TGTGCCAGCAGCTTACATCAGGGGCAGAATTCACCCCTCCACTTT.

The chain carries TRBV4-3 and TRBJ1-2; D possibly corresponds to TRBD1 (6 bases). CDR1 is LGHNA and CDR2 is YSLEER in the germline V gene. V gave up 0 bases and J gave up 4 bases, with 12 bases separating them. This CDR3 comprises 15 residues. The DNA for the CDR3 is TGCGCCAGCAGCCAAGATTCCGGACAGAGCTATGGCTACACCTTC. This gives the protein CASSQDSGQSYGYTF.

The gene calls are TRBV3-1 (or the pseudogene TRBV3-2) and TRBJ2-1; maybe TRBD2 (6 bases). CDR1 is LGHDT and CDR2 is YNNKEL in the germline V gene (reference sequence). This CDR3 has 16 residues. The V and J ends lost 3 bases and 0 bases respectively, with 12 bases between them. CDR3 coding DNA: TGTGCCAGCAGCCAGGGGGGTAGGGCCTCCTACAATGAGCAGTTCTTC. This translates into CASSQGGRASYNEQFF.

The chain couples TRBV7-8 to TRBJ2-6; TRBD1 aligns across 8 bases. Germline CDR1 reads SGHVS; CDR2 reads FQNEAQ. The V gene end was trimmed by 6 bases and the J gene end by 0 bases; junction bases not matched to a gene: 4. CDR3 length equals 16 residues. CDR3 sequence reads: CASSGQGDSGANVLTF. The CDR3 nucleotides are TGTGCCAGCAGTGGACAGGGTGACTCTGGGGCCAACGTCCTGACTTTC.

The chain links TRBV5-1 to TRBJ2-1; 8 bases align to TRBD2. With 2 bases clipped from V and 6 bases from J, the junction kept 7 bases outside the gene matches. Germline lookup yields CDR1 SGHRS and CDR2 YFSETQ. The CDR3 spans 15 residues. CDR3 residues: CASSFIAGSGNEQFF. CDR3 sequence (DNA): TGCGCCAGCAGCTTTATAGCGGGATCGGGCAATGAGCAGTTCTTC.

This clone was seen a few times. The V gene is TRBV5-1, the J gene TRBJ2-7; D might be TRBD2 (7 bases). Looked up from germline, CDR1 is SGHRS and CDR2 is YFSETQ. V was trimmed by 4 bases and J by 3 bases, leaving 14 bases between them. The CDR3 totals 14 residues. The CDR3 protein is CASSQGGDDYEQYF. The DNA of the CDR3 is TGCGCCAGCAGCCAAGGGGGGGACGACTACGAGCAGTACTTC.

The V and J genes are TRBV10-2 and TRBJ2-3; 13 nucleotides line up with TRBD2. The germline V gene has CDR1 WSHSY and CDR2 SAAADI. CDR3 length: 15 amino acids. With V trimmed by 6 bases and J by 3 bases, 3 bases remained unmatched. The CDR3 spells CASRSTSGRTDTQYF. The CDR3 DNA reads TGCGCCAGCAGATCGACTAGCGGGAGGACAGATACGCAGTATTTT.

The chain carries TRBV18 and TRBJ1-5; perhaps TRBD1 as D (5 bases). The CDR3 has 13 amino acids. The germline CDR1 and CDR2 sequences are KGHSH and LQKENI. Trimming left V 6 bases short and J 6 bases short, with 12 bases between. Written as DNA, the CDR3 is TGTGCCAGCTCGCGGGGGGGTTCTCAGCCCCAGCATTTT. Its protein is CASSRGGSQPQHF.

The genes are TRBV2 and TRBJ2-1; 7 nucleotides align to TRBD2. V lost 5 bases and J lost 8; bases outside the gene matches: 15. This CDR3 is 16 amino acids long. The germline V gene encodes CDR1 SNHLY and CDR2 FYNNEI. DNA for the CDR3: TGTGCCAGCAGTCCCAGGACTAGGCGTCAAGGGGATGAGCAGTTCTTC. This sequence encodes CASSPRTRRQGDEQFF.

The table lists this clone with a count of one. No conserved phenylalanine or tryptophan is present at the end of the CDR3, so a read error is the likely explanation. Because the CDR3's place on the DNA is in doubt, the DNA is left out and the CDR3 is given as listed by TCRdb. The J gene is TRBJ2-7, the V gene TRBV25-1; the table's D call, TRBD1, was not checked against the DNA. Germline lookup yields CDR1 MGHDK and CDR2 SYGVNS. The CDR3 extends over 13 residues, inclusive of both ends. CDR3 sequence: CASSEPPLDRRFY.

This chain links TRBV7-7 with TRBJ2-1; 9 bases fit TRBD1. The CDR3 sequence is 16 residues long. J was trimmed by 6 bases and V by 5 bases; bases with no gene match: 11. From germline, CDR1 is SSHAT and CDR2 FNYEAQ (reference sequence). The CDR3 region has the DNA TGTGCCAGCAGCAAGGGACAGGGCGAAGGCATCAATGAGCAGTTCTTC. Its translation: CASSKGQGEGINEQFF.

The chain has TRBV10-1 and TRBJ2-3, with 7 bases aligning to TRBD1. The CDR3 has 15 residues. CDR1 is WNHNN and CDR2 is SYGVQD in the germline V gene (reference sequence). Unmatched junction bases numbered 3, after V lost 2 bases and J lost 1 base. The CDR3 is CASSERQGGTDTQYF. The CDR3, as DNA: TGCGCCAGCAGTGAGCGGCAGGGGGGCACAGATACGCAGTATTTT.

This clone appeared a single time. The J gene is TRBJ2-2, the V gene TRBV5-8, with a possible D match to TRBD1 (6 bases). CDR3 length equals 16 residues. V lost 6 bases, J lost 1 base, and 16 bases lay in between. Per germline, CDR1 SGHTS and CDR2 YDEGEE. CDR3 in DNA: TGTGCCAGCAAAGTGCTGGGACACGGGAACACCGGGGAGCTGTTTTTT. Encoded protein: CASKVLGHGNTGELFF.

The chain carries TRBV7-2 and TRBJ2-1, with 11 bases that match TRBD2. J gave up 1 base and V 4 bases, and 6 bases lay outside the gene matches. CDR1 and CDR2 (germline): SGHTA, FQGNSA. The CDR3 runs 17 residues. The CDR3 region has the DNA TGTGCCAGCAGCTCTGCCCTAGCGGGAGGTTCCTACAATGAGCAGTTCTTC. The encoded protein is CASSSALAGGSYNEQFF.

The J gene is TRBJ2-5, the V gene TRBV28, with TRBD1 matching 7 bases. The length of the CDR3 is 15 residues. Germline values: CDR1 MDHEN, CDR2 SYDVKM. J gave up 4 bases and V 2 bases, and 7 bases lay outside the gene matches. CDR3 coding DNA: TGTGCCAGCAGTTTAGCAGGGTGGGACAGAGAGACCCAGTACTTC. It codes for CASSLAGWDRETQYF.